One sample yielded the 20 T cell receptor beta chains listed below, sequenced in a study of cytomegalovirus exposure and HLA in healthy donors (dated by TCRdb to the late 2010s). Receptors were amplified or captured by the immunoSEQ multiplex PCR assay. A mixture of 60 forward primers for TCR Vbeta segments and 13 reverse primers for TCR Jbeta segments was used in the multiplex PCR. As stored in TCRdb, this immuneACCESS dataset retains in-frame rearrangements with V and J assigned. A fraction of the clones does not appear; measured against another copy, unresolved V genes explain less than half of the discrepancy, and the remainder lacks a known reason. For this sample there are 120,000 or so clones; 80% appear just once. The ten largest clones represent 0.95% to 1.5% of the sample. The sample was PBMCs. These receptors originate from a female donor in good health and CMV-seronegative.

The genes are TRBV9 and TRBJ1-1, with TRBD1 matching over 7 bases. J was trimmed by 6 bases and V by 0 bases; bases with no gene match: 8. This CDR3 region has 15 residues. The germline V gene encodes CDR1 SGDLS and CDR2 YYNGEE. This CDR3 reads CASSVEGGAGAEAFF. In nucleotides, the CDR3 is TGTGCCAGCAGCGTAGAAGGGGGCGCTGGGGCTGAAGCTTTCTTT.

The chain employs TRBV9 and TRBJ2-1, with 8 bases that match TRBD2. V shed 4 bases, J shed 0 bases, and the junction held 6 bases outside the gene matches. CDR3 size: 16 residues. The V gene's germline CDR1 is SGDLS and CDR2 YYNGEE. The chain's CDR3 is CASSHTSGVSYNEQFF. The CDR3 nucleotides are TGTGCCAGCAGCCACACTAGCGGAGTCTCCTACAATGAGCAGTTCTTC.

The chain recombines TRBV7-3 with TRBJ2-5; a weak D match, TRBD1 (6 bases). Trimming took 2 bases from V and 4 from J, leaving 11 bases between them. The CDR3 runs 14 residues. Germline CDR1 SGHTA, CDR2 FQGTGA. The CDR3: CASSLSGERETQYF. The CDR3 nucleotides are TGTGCCAGCAGCTTATCAGGGGAGAGAGAGACCCAGTACTTC.

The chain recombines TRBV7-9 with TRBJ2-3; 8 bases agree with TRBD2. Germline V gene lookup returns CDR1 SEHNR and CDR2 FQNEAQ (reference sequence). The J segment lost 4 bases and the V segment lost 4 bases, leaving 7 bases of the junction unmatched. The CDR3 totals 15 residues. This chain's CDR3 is CASSSPGLGADTQYF. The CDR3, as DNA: TGTGCCAGCAGCTCCCCGGGACTAGGGGCAGATACGCAGTATTTT.

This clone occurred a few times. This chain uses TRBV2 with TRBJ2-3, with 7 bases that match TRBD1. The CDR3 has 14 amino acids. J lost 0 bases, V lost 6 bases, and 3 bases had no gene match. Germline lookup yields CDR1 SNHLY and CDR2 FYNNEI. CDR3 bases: TGTGCCAGCAGGACAGGGAGTAGCACAGATACGCAGTATTTT. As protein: CASRTGSSTDTQYF.

The CDR3 spells CAWKGGLAGKETQYF. The CDR3 DNA sequence: TGTGCCTGGAAGGGGGGACTAGCGGGGAAAGAGACCCAGTACTTC. The J gene is TRBJ2-5, the V gene TRBV30; 13 bases fit TRBD2. This CDR3 has 15 amino acids. V gave up 4 bases and J gave up 3 bases; unmatched junction bases: 5. Germline loops: CDR1 GTSNPN, CDR2 SVGIG (reference sequence).

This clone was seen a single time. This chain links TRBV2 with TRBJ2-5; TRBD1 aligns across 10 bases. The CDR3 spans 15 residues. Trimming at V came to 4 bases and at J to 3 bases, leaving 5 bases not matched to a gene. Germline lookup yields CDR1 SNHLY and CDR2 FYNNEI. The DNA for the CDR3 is TGTGCCAGCAGTGCTCTCGGGACAGGGGAAGAGACCCAGTACTTC. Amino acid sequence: CASSALGTGEETQYF.

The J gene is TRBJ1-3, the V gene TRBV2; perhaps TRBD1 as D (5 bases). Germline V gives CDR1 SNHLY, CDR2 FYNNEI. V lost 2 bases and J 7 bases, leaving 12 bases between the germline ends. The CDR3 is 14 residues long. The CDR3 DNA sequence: TGTGCCAGCAGTGAAAGGGGTTCCCTTAACACCATATATTTT. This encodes CASSERGSLNTIYF.

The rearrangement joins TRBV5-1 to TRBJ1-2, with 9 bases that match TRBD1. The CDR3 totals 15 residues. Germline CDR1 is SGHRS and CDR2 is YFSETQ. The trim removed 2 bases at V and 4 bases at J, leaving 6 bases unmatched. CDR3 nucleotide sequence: TGCGCCAGCAGCTTAGGGACAGGGAGTCGCTATGGCTACACCTTC. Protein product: CASSLGTGSRYGYTF.

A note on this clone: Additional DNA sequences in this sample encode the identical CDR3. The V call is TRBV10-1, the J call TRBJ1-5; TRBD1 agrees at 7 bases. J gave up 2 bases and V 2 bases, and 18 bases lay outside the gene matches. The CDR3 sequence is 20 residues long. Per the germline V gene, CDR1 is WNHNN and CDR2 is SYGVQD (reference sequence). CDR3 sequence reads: CASSEPAPDRTTGGNQPQHF. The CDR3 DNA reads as TGCGCCAGCAGTGAGCCAGCCCCGGACAGGACTACGGGGGGCAATCAGCCCCAGCATTTT.

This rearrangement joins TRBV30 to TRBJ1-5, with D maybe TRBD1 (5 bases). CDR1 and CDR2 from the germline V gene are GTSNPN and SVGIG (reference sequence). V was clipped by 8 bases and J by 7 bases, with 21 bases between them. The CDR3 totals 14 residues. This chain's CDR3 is CARNSRQGLQPQHF. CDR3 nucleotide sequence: TGTGCCCGGAATAGCCGCCAGGGTCTACAGCCCCAGCATTTT.

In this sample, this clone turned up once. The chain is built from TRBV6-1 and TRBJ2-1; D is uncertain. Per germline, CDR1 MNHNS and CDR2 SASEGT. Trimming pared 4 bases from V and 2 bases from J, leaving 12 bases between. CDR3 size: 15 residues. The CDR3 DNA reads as TGTGCCAGCAGTGTGGAGCTCGGCGCCTACAATGAGCAGTTCTTC. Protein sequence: CASSVELGAYNEQFF.

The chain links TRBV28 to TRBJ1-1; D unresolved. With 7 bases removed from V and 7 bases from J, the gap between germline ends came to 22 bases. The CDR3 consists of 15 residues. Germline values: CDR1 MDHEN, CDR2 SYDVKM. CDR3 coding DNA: TGTGCCAGCACCCCGCTACACGACGGGAAAAGTGAAGCTTTCTTT. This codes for CASTPLHDGKSEAFF.

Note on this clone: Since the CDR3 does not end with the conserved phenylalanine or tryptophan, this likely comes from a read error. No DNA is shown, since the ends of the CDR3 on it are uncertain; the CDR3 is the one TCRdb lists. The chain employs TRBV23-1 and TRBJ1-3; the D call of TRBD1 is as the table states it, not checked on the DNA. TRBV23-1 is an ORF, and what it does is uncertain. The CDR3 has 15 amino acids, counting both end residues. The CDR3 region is CASSRLKRGTGGKRN.

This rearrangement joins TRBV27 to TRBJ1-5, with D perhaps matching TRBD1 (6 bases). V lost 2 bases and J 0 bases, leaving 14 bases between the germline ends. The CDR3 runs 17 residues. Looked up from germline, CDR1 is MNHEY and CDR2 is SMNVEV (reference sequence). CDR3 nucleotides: TGTGCCAGCAGTTTACGGGGGGACACCTATAGCAATCAGCCCCAGCATTTT. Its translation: CASSLRGDTYSNQPQHF.

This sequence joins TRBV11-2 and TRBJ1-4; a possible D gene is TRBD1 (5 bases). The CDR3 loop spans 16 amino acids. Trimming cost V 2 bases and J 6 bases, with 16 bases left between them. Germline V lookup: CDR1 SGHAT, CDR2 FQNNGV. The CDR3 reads CASSLRSLGGDEKLFF. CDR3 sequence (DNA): TGTGCCAGCAGCTTAAGGTCGCTCGGGGGTGATGAAAAACTGTTTTTT.

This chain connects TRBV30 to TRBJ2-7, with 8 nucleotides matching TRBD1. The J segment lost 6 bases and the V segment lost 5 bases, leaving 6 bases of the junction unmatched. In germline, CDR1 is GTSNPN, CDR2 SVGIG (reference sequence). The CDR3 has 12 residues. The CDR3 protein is CAWEPRGREQYF. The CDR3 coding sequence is TGTGCCTGGGAGCCCAGGGGGCGCGAGCAGTACTTC.

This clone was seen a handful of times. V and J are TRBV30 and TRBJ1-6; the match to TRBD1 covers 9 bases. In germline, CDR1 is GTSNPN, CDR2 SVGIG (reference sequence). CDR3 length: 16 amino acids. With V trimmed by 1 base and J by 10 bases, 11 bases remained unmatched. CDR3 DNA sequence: TGTGCCTGGAGTGAACAGGGGGCGCGTCTCGAATCACCCCTCCACTTT. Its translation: CAWSEQGARLESPLHF.

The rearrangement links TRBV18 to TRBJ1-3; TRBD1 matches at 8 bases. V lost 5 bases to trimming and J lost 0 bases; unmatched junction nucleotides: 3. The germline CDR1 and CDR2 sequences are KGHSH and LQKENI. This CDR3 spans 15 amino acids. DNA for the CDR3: TGTGCCAGCTCAGTAGGGACAGGCTCTGGAAACACCATATATTTT. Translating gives CASSVGTGSGNTIYF.

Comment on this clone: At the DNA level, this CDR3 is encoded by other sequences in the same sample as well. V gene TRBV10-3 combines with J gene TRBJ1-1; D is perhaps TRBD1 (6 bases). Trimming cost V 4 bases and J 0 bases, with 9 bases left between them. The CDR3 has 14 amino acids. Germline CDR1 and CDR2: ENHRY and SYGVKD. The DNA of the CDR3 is TGTGCCATCAGTGCTACAGGGTTGAACACTGAAGCTTTCTTT. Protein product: CAISATGLNTEAFF.